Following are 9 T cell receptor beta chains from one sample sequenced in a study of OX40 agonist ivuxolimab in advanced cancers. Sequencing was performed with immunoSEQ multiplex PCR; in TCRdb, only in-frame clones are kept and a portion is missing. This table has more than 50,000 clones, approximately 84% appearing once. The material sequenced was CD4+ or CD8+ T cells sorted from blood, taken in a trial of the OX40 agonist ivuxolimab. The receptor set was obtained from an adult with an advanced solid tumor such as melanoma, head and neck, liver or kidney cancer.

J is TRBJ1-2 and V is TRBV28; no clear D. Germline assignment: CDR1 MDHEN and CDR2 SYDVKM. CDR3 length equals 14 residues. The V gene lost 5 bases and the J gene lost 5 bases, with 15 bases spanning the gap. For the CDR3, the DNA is TGTGCCAGCAGTCTCCGGGTTTTCACTTATGGCTACACCTTC. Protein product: CASSLRVFTYGYTF.

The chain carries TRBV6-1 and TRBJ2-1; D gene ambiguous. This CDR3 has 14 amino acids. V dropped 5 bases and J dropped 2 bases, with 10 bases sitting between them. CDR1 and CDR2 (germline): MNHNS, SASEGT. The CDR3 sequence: CASSPLGTYNEQFF. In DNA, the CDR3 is TGTGCCAGCAGTCCCCTTGGGACCTACAATGAGCAGTTCTTC.

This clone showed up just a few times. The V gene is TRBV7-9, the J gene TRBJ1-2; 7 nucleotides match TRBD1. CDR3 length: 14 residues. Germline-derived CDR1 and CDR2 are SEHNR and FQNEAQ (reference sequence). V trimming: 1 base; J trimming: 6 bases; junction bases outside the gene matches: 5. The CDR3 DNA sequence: TGTGCCAGCAGCTTAGGTGGGACAGAAAATGGCTACACCTTC. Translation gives CASSLGGTENGYTF.

Here the CDR3 reads CASSKGWTVNTEAFF. The CDR3 nucleotides read TGCGCCAGCAGCAAGGGATGGACGGTGAACACTGAAGCTTTCTTT. The chain recombines TRBV4-3 with TRBJ1-1, with D unclear. CDR3 length equals 15 residues. The V end was cut by 5 bases, the J end by 0 bases, with 13 bases between. CDR1 and CDR2 from the germline V gene are LGHNA and YSLEER.

The CDR3 coding sequence is TGTGCCAGCAGAGGTTGGACGGAAGGAAACGAGCAGTACTTC. Its protein product is CASRGWTEGNEQYF. This chain joins TRBV27 and TRBJ2-5; unclear D gene. The closer fit of TRBJ2-7 to the DNA end suggests the J call may be wrong. The CDR3 is 14 residues long. Germline assignment: CDR1 MNHEY and CDR2 SMNVEV (reference sequence).

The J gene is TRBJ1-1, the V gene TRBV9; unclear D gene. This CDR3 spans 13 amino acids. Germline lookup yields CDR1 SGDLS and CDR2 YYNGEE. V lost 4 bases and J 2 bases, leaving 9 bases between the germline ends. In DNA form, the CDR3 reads TGTGCCAGCAGCCTCGCGGATAACACTGAAGCTTTCTTT. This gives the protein CASSLADNTEAFF.

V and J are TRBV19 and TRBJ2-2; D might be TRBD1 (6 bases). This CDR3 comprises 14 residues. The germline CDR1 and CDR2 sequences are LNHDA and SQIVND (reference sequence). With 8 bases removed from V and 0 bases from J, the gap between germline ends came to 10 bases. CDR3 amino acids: CASEGESNTGELFF. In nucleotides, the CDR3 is TGTGCCAGTGAGGGGGAATCGAACACCGGGGAGCTGTTTTTT. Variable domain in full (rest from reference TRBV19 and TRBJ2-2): DGGITQSPKYLFRKEGQNVTLSCEQNLNHDAMYWYRQDPGQGLRLIYYSQIVNDFQKGDIAEGYSVSREKKESFPLTVTSAQKNPTAFYLCASEGESNTGELFFGEGSRLTVL.

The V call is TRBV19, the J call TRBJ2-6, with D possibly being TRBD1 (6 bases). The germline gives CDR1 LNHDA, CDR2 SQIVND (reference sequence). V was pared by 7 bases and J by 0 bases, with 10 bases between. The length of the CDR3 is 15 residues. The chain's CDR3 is CASTLQGSGANVLTF. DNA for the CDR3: TGTGCCAGTACCTTACAGGGCTCTGGGGCCAACGTCCTGACTTTC.

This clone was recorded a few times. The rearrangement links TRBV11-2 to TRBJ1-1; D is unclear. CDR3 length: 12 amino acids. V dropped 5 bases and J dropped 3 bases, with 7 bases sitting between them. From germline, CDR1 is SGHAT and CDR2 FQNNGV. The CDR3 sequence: CASSVQYTEAFF. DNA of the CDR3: TGTGCCAGCAGCGTGCAGTACACTGAAGCTTTCTTT.